This TCR beta chain was found in a study of blood T cells in healthy people across ages. Primed by a sample-barcoded 5' primer and a J-beta primer mix, a second PCR proceeded for about 7 to 12 cycles. In TCRdb, the 5' RACE reads were re-called with MiXCR into one record per CDR3 protein. The sample has hundreds of thousands of distinct CDR3 sequences; roughly half are singletons. V was clipped by 5 bases and J by 7 bases, with 14 bases between them. Germline V lookup: CDR1 SNHLY, CDR2 FYNNEI. This CDR3 is built from 14 residues. This TCR was sampled from a woman over 75 in good health. Sequences were obtained from blood. This sequence joins TRBV2 and TRBJ2-2; D is possibly TRBD1 (6 bases). The CDR3 sequence: CASSFGQSGGELFF. In DNA form, the CDR3 reads TGTGCCAGCAGTTTCGGACAGTCAGGCGGGGAGCTGTTTTTT.